The present T cell receptor (beta chain) was sequenced within a study of cytomegalovirus exposure and HLA in healthy donors (TCRdb year 2017). Background for the entire study: In an earlier analysis of approximately 640 of the donors, about 260 Gb of sequence data and 90 million to 130 million unique TCR beta sequences from about 190 million T cells were reported. All discovery cohort repertoires had been generated on a single sequencing platform. Approximately 300 gigabases of sequencing data and 75 million to 85 million unique TCR sequences made up an early release that covered approximately 650 HLA-typed donors. Among 398 genotyped donors of the cohort, an average of approximately 240,000 unique TCR beta nucleotide sequences were sequenced per donor, around 20% of them non-productive. Donor age, sex, ethnicity and CMV serostatus were compiled alongside the repertoire data. The study profiled the T cell repertoires of some 610 subjects by immunosequencing and related them to cytomegalovirus serostatus. Because of strong linkage in the cohort, five DR-DQ haplotypes were treated as single units for association and clustering. In an earlier analysis of 500 to 650 of the donors, high-throughput TCR beta sequencing was used to judge whether each TCR beta V gene segment behaved as functional or pseudogenic. The aim of the study was to test whether cataloging public T cell receptors could identify signatures of past pathogen exposure. The study combined high-throughput TCR immunosequencing, statistical association of individual TCRs with disease status, and machine learning to predict cytomegalovirus infection status. In addition to the first cohort of 666 subjects, a separate validation cohort of 100 to 150 different subjects was used. A later analysis re-examined previously published TCR beta repertoires from 500 to 700 donors and added high-resolution HLA genotyping to investigate patterns of TCR occurrence. The later analysis used no new phenotypic data to find candidate immune exposures, relying instead on TCR beta sequences and their occurrence across donors. Typing coverage differed by locus: A, B, C, DRB1 and DQB1 were typed in roughly 629-630 donors, DQA1 in 522, DPA1 in 606, and DPB1 in about 450. Among the 398 genotyped donors, approximately 82% belonged to the genetic ancestry cluster associated with self-reported Caucasian donors. A later genetic analysis used genome-wide SNP genotypes for about three fifths of the 666 donors, treating that subset as a discovery cohort. Both class I and class II loci were covered by HLA typing, at four-digit resolution.

The cohort consisted of some 670 healthy bone marrow donors. All cohort members were sampled while nominally healthy, although unrecorded immune exposures were likely present. The donor tested CMV seropositive and was one of the 289 seropositive cohort members. A peripheral blood sample was provided by each donor, and peripheral blood mononuclear cells were used for TCR beta sequencing. The Qiagen DNeasy Blood Extraction Kit was used to extract genomic DNA from the blood cell samples. The library was built by means of the immunoSEQ multiplex PCR assay. For the multiplex PCR, a mixture combining 60 forward primers for TCR Vbeta segments and 13 reverse primers for TCR Jbeta segments was used. The CDR3 region of rearranged TCR beta genes was amplified from genomic DNA by a multiplex PCR assay. On the Illumina HiSeq System, the amplified TCR beta libraries were sequenced as 87-base-pair reads. The paper's processing steps were these. Across the roughly 670 repertoires, a later analysis counted 75 million to 90 million unique TCR beta chains, around 10 million of which were shared by at least two donors. A nearest-neighbor algorithm error-corrected the raw reads and collapsed the reads into unique sequences, merging closely related sequences to remove PCR and sequencing errors. V, D and J gene segments were assigned by aligning CDR3 sequences to IMGT reference sequences. For a sequence to be retained, a match of at least six nucleotides to both a V gene segment and a J gene segment was required. A rearrangement counted as productive if the CDR3 had no stop codons and remained in frame with V and J, and every other rearrangement counted as non-productive. Following IMGT convention, CDR3 was defined as the stretch from the second conserved V-encoded cysteine to the conserved J-encoded phenylalanine. Sequences without an unambiguous match to a single V gene segment were excluded from the earlier analysis of 500 to 700 of the donors. In an earlier analysis of some 590 of the donors, a V segment was called functional when productive rearrangements were above 56.7%, and segregating when the standard deviation between donors exceeded 5%. A statistical classification framework was built to diagnose cytomegalovirus status from the catalog of TCR beta chain sequences. In a later analysis, V and J genes were assigned by comparing TCR nucleotide sequences against IMGT/GENE-DB human TR gene sequences. The TCRdist pipeline was used in a later analysis to assign CDR3 sequences and most-parsimonious VDJ recombination scenarios. A later analysis defined each TCR beta chain by its CDR3 amino acid sequence plus V-gene family, and excluded reads lacking a unique V-gene family. As a way to deal with suspected cross-contamination and a sequencing artifact, a later analysis dropped nearly 600 nucleotide sequences that were highly shared and had low generation probability. A later analysis calculated a clonal expansion index for each public chain from normalized within-repertoire ranks of inferred template counts. In a later analysis, generation probabilities were computed using a VDJ recombination model fitted to out-of-frame rearrangements, and the results were checked against IGoR. Hypergeometric tests were used in a later analysis to score TCR-TCR, TCR-HLA and TCR-CMV co-occurrence, with a repertoire-size bias correction applied to the TCR pairs. In a later analysis, false discovery rates were estimated by permuting HLA or CMV assignments 20 times. In a later analysis, co-occurring TCRs were grouped using DBSCAN, and TCRdist sequence similarity was added for clustering within HLA-allele-positive subsets. Co-occurrence clustering excluded repertoires with fewer than 30,000 or more than 120,000 public chains, plus five with anomalous nucleotide sharing. Sourced from immuneACCESS, this table was stored by TCRdb with only in-frame sequences that have V and J called. A share of the clones is absent; for the studies checked, an unresolved V gene accounts for under half, and the remainder has no known explanation. The DNA was the basis for D and trimming; V, J and clone size are from that table. Present in this sample are 85,000 to 130,000 clones, more than 75% of which were seen just once. 6.1% of the sample comes from the top ten.

The study at large found these results: The 87-base-pair reads could not distinguish some IMGT-functional V segments, including TRBV6-2 and TRBV6-3, so those segments were excluded. Compared with equally common non-associated chains, HLA-associated TCR beta chains in a later analysis were more clonally expanded and had lower generation probabilities. In a later analysis, several top co-occurrence clusters were reported to appear linked to parvovirus B19, influenza, CMV and Epstein-Barr virus. Because counts were too low, roughly 16 rarely observed V segments, including chromosome 9 orphons, were excluded from the earlier analysis of several hundred of the donors. The classifier was reported to diagnose cytomegalovirus status with high specificity and sensitivity in both the original and validation cohorts. Compared with the roughly 710-donor mean, donors in an Asian-associated ancestry cluster had fewer N-insertions in productive TCRs, according to a later genetic analysis. When HLA alleles, especially DR and DQ, strongly co-occurred, attributing TCR associations to individual alleles was difficult. A further reported finding was that TCR beta sequences accurately predicted the HLA-A and HLA-B alleles for most subjects in the first cohort. The only immune exposure information available for the cohort was CMV serostatus. Roughly uniform sequencing depth across donors was assumed in presence/absence analyses, although this assumption may not hold. HLA typing was unavailable for some donors at each locus, so association tests used only the typed subset. According to a later analysis, TCR association rates differed among HLA loci, with DRB1 alleles showing the most associated TCRs and HLA-C alleles showing the fewest. The authors suggested that the approach could potentially be extended to other disease states and immunological phenotypes. Broadly in line with IMGT annotations, most TCR beta V segments showed up in productive rearrangements about 87% or about 30% of the time in an earlier analysis of 587 of the donors. Most TCR sequences were observed very rarely across donors, whereas some public TCRs were present in many individuals. In a later genetic analysis, a missense DCLRE1C variant was associated with V-gene and J-gene trimming of TCR beta chains, and the association was replicated in an independent cohort. In a later analysis, over 15,000 TCR beta sequences were associated with specific HLA alleles at a false discovery rate of 0.05. In vitro tests confirmed that a few of the cytomegalovirus-associated TCR beta chains recognize cytomegalovirus antigens. According to a later analysis, most CMV-associated TCR beta chains appeared to be HLA-restricted, and the HLA associations seemed to be driven largely by CMV exposure. Linkage disequilibrium might explain the correlated functional status among segregating V segments, but an unknown experimental factor could not be ruled out. In this cohort, only TCR beta chains were sequenced, and detectable features were limited by the absence of alpha or paired-chain data. A cluster of highly shared sequence variants was judged likely to be a technical artifact of the sequencing pipeline. A total of 150 or so TCR beta chains were listed by the study as associated with cytomegalovirus.

The CDR3 has 14 amino acids, counting the end cysteine and phenylalanine. Solely the CDR3 DNA is kept, with 42 bases framed from the first base. CDR1 and CDR2 are read off the germline V gene as MNHEY and SVGAGI. V ends up 7 bases short and J 5 bases short, with an unmatched junction base count of 6. On this clone itself: Its antigen is unknown. Qualities for individual bases were not recorded, and no much larger clone is one base off.

The chain is made from TRBV6-5 and TRBJ2-5, with 11 bases aligning to TRBD2. The sequenced sample consisted of PBMCs. The TCR comes from a woman in her forties or fifties in good health and CMV-seropositive. The bases read TGTGCCAGCAACCTAGGGACTAGCGGTGAGACCCAGTACTTC. It encodes CASNLGTSGETQYF.